The clone carrying this T cell receptor beta chain was recorded many times. Its target is not known. Those with hyperthyroidism were 18 to 65 years old, newly diagnosed, and ill for under 2 months. This sample stems from a study of T cells in Graves' hyperthyroidism and ophthalmopathy. Regions amplified from RNA transcripts were the TCR beta CDR3 regions. Using the HTBI primer set, a first-round RT-PCR was run on the TCR CDR3. Using its own MiXCR run on the multiplex PCR reads, TCRdb lists one record per CDR3 protein. This table has approximately 560,000 distinct CDR3 sequences, 40% to 55% appearing once. Whole-study results and caveats: Patients with ophthalmopathy were separated from those with stable hyperthyroidism by a 13 V-J model. Blood also showed most of the thyroid clonotypes that were expanded above 0.001.

CDR3 length: 13 amino acids. CDR1 LNHDA and CDR2 SQIVND come from the germline V gene (reference sequence). After removal of 5 bases from V and 3 bases from J, the junction contained 3 bases not matched to a gene. The sample comprised peripheral blood or thyroid tissue (not recorded which). The chain recombines TRBV19 with TRBJ2-7; 8 bases line up with TRBD1. The receptor comes from a woman aged 18-29 years with Graves' hyperthyroidism. CDR3 DNA sequence: TGTGCCAGTAGTTATGACAGGGGCTACGAGCAGTACTTC. It yields the protein CASSYDRGYEQYF.